A selection of T cell receptor beta chains follows, all from one sample in a study of cytomegalovirus exposure and HLA in healthy donors. Some clones are missing from TCRdb's copy, which holds only in-frame ones; the method was immunoSEQ multiplex PCR. The sample includes roughly 300,000 clones, 70% to 90% of them seen just once. Material: PBMCs. These receptors were collected from a middle-aged man in good health and CMV-seropositive. CDR3s include the opening cysteine and the closing phenylalanine or tryptophan. D genes are given only for firm matches. Expanded clones are given a class, and other clones once, few, many or no size at all.

.,TRBV7-3,.,TRBJ1-3,CASSPTGDPGNTIYF,TGTGCCAGCAGCCCCACGGGGGACCCTGGAAACACCATATATTTT
.,TRBV30,TRBD1,TRBJ2-5,CAWSAREDRGQETQYF,TGTGCCTGGAGTGCCCGTGAGGACAGGGGGCAAGAGACCCAGTACTTC
.,TRBV28,TRBD1,TRBJ1-5,CASTHPPGQAYSNQPQHF,TGTGCCAGCACCCACCCCCCGGGACAGGCGTATAGCAATCAGCCCCAGCATTTT
.,TRBV6-5,.,TRBJ2-7,CASVGAGGDEQYF,TGTGCCAGCGTAGGGGCAGGCGGTGACGAGCAGTACTTC
.,TRBV7-9,.,TRBJ2-6,CASSPSDTISTSGANVLTF,TGTGCCAGCAGCCCCTCCGACACCATATCGACCTCTGGGGCCAACGTCCTGACTTTC
.,TRBV28,.,TRBJ2-2,CASRGPVTGELFF,TGTGCCAGCAGGGGGCCGGTCACCGGGGAGCTGTTTTTT
.,TRBV7-8,TRBD1,TRBJ2-1,CASSTRQGRSYNEQFF,TGTGCCAGCAGCACCAGACAGGGAAGGTCCTACAATGAGCAGTTCTTC
.,TRBV4-2,TRBD2,TRBJ2-1,CASSQEDTSGIYEQFF,TGTGCCAGCAGCCAAGAAGACACTAGCGGGATCTATGAGCAGTTCTTC
once,TRBV10-3,TRBD2,TRBJ2-1,CAIRGTSYNEQFF,TGTGCCATCAGAGGGACTAGCTACAATGAGCAGTTCTTC
.,TRBV7-6,TRBD2,TRBJ2-3,CASSPRLAGGPADTQYF,TGTGCCAGCAGCCCCCGACTAGCGGGAGGGCCCGCAGATACGCAGTATTTT
once,TRBV6-5,TRBD1,TRBJ1-2,CASSSPDRGQGYTF,TGTGCCAGCAGTTCCCCGGACAGGGGTCAAGGCTACACCTTC
.,TRBV19,TRBD1,TRBJ1-2,CASSIAGQYGYTF,TGTGCCAGTAGTATAGCGGGACAGTATGGCTACACCTTC
few,TRBV6-5,TRBD1,TRBJ1-1,CASSYTRQGNTEAFF,TGTGCCAGCAGTTACACCCGACAGGGGAACACTGAAGCTTTCTTT
.,TRBV2,TRBD2,TRBJ2-5,CATLETSGVQETQYF,TGTGCCACCCTAGAGACTAGCGGAGTTCAAGAGACCCAGTACTTC
.,TRBV25-1,TRBD1,TRBJ1-2,CASSAQDRAQGYTF,TGTGCCAGCAGTGCCCAGGACAGGGCGCAAGGCTACACCTTC
.,TRBV5-6,.,TRBJ2-7,CASIREGRYYEQYF,TGTGCCAGCATCCGGGAAGGGCGCTACTACGAGCAGTACTTC
once,TRBV11-2,TRBD1,TRBJ2-3,CASNLGTGVPDTQYF,TGTGCCAGCAACCTCGGGACAGGGGTTCCAGATACGCAGTATTTT
.,TRBV29-1,TRBD1,TRBJ2-1,CSVGRDRYNEQFF,TGCAGCGTTGGTAGGGACAGATATAATGAGCAGTTCTTC
.,TRBV7-8,TRBD2,TRBJ2-3,CASSFDGTSGTSDTQYF,TGTGCCAGCAGCTTCGACGGGACTAGCGGGACCTCAGATACGCAGTATTTT
.,TRBV7-9,.,TRBJ2-3,CASSSQGLSTDTQYF,TGTGCCAGCAGCTCTCAGGGGCTCAGCACAGATACGCAGTATTTT
.,TRBV4-1,.,TRBJ1-5,CASSQGPRGSNQPQHF,TGCGCCAGCAGCCAAGGTCCGAGGGGGTCGAATCAGCCCCAGCATTTT
.,TRBV19,TRBD1,TRBJ1-5,CASSIPDRGQEENQPQHF,TGTGCCAGTAGTATCCCGGACAGGGGGCAGGAAGAGAATCAGCCCCAGCATTTT
.,TRBV5-1,TRBD1,TRBJ1-4,CASSFTTGSNEKLFF,TGCGCCAGCAGCTTCACGACAGGGTCGAATGAAAAACTGTTTTTT
once,TRBV27,.,TRBJ1-6,CASSLMMAGSSPLHF,TGTGCCAGCAGTTTGATGATGGCAGGGTCTTCACCCCTCCACTTT
.,TRBV7-9,TRBD1,TRBJ1-5,CASSGQGAQPQHF,TGTGCCAGCAGCGGACAGGGGGCTCAGCCCCAGCATTTT
.,TRBV30,.,TRBJ2-1,CAWSALDYREWTYNEQFF,TGTGCCTGGAGTGCCCTAGATTATAGGGAGTGGACCTACAATGAGCAGTTCTTC
.,TRBV28,TRBD1,TRBJ1-2,CASTLGQGGDYGYTF,TGTGCCAGCACCCTAGGACAGGGTGGGGACTATGGCTACACCTTC
.,TRBV10-3,TRBD1,TRBJ1-1,CAINGQGGLAEAFF,TGTGCCATCAACGGACAGGGTGGGCTCGCTGAAGCTTTCTTT
few,TRBV2,.,TRBJ2-2,CASSVNRFTGELFF,TGTGCCAGCAGTGTAAACAGGTTCACCGGGGAGCTGTTTTTT
.,TRBV9,TRBD1,TRBJ2-7,CASSVGQGAGEQYF,TGTGCCAGCAGCGTAGGACAGGGTGCGGGCGAGCAGTACTTC